Listed here are 2 T cell receptor beta chains from one sample, sequenced in a study of molecular identifiers for immune sequencing clone quantification. MiXCR, applied by TCRdb to the PCR reads, yields one record per CDR3 protein. The sample lists 37,000 or so distinct CDR3 sequences; more than 20% were seen once. Input material: naive CD8+ T cells from blood, with Jurkat cell RNA spiked in. Subset reported: FACS-sorted CD8+CD4-CCR7+CD45RA+ naive T cells. The receptors were sampled from a human donor in good health. Some libraries in this study had Jurkat cell RNA spiked in.

Details on this clonotype: A read error may produce the germline difference seen at one junction end. Here the CDR3 reads CACSFGQSEGYEQCF. CDR3 nucleotides: TGTGCCTGCAGCTTTGGCCAGTCCGAGGGGTACGAGCAGTGCTTC. This chain connects TRBV5-5 to TRBJ2-7; D may correspond to TRBD1 or TRBD2 (5 bases each). Germline V CDR1 and CDR2: SGHKS, YYEKEE (reference sequence). This CDR3 contains 15 residues.

At least ten counts were recorded for this clonotype. This chain uses TRBV24-1 with TRBJ2-1, with 10 bases matching TRBD2. V was pared by 7 bases and J by 5 bases, with 7 bases of the junction left unmatched. Germline V lookup: CDR1 KGHDR, CDR2 SFDVKD. This CDR3 region has 15 residues. For the CDR3, the DNA is TGTGCCACCAGCGAAGGACTAGCGGTCAACAATGAGCAGTTCTTC. Translating it yields CATSEGLAVNNEQFF.